This T cell receptor (beta chain) stems from a study of CD8 T cells in ankylosing spondylitis. Study-level points and caveats: A TCR beta motif of eight or nine highly homologous variants seemed to mark ankylosing spondylitis blood.

It was by quantitative 5'-RACE with molecular barcodes that TCR beta libraries were made. TCRdb used MiXCR to reprocess the 5' RACE reads, holding one entry per CDR3 protein. The sample has fewer than 550,000 distinct CDR3 sequences, about 5% seen once. There are 15 residues in the CDR3. The V gene lost 1 base and the J gene lost 0 bases, with 9 bases spanning the gap. CDR1 is LNHNV, CDR2 YYDKDF, per germline (reference sequence). This clonotype occurred many times. Its antigen is not identified. Input material: blood, either unsorted or a sorted T cell fraction (not recorded which). The chain links TRBV15 to TRBJ1-1, with D perhaps matching TRBD1 (5 bases). This clonotype was sampled from a male donor with ankylosing spondylitis. This chain's CDR3 is CATSRVRGLNTEAFF. The CDR3 DNA reads as TGTGCCACCAGCAGAGTTCGGGGACTGAACACTGAAGCTTTCTTT.